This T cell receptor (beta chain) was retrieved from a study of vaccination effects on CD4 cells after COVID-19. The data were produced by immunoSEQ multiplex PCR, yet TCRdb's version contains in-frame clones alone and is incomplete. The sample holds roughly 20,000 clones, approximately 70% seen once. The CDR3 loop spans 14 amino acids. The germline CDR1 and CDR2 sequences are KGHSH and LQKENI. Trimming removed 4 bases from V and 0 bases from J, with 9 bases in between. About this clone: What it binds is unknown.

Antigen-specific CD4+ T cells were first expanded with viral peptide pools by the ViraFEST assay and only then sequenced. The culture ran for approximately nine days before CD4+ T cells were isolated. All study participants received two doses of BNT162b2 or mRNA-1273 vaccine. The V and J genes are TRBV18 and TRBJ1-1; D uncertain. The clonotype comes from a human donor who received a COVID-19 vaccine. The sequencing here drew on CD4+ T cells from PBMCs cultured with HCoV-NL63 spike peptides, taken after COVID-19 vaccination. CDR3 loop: CASSLNSLNTEAFF. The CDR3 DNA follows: TGTGCCAGCTCACTGAACAGCTTGAACACTGAAGCTTTCTTT.